This T cell receptor (beta chain) appears in the sequencing data of a study of CD8 T cells in ankylosing spondylitis. Whole-study results and caveats: Past research had described some motif variants in reactive arthritis synovial fluid and blood. Typical of ankylosing spondylitis blood, it appeared, was a TCR beta motif of eight highly homologous variants. Disease-linked clones had a CD8+ phenotype and relatively low frequency in peripheral blood.

In the case of this clonotype: Antigen unknown.

CDR1 SGHVS and CDR2 FQNEAQ come from the germline V gene. This CDR3 is 14 amino acids long. The V end lost 1 base, the J end lost 5 bases, and 11 bases lay between the germline ends. The TCR beta libraries were generated through quantitative 5'-RACE incorporating molecular barcodes. From the 5' RACE reads, TCRdb called clonotypes with MiXCR, one entry per CDR3 protein. The data hold 250,000 to 350,000 distinct CDR3 sequences, with around 8% observed a single time. The receptor comes from a male donor with ankylosing spondylitis. Sequenced input: blood, either unsorted or a sorted T cell fraction (not recorded which). The chain employs TRBV7-8 and TRBJ2-5; D might be TRBD2 (5 bases). DNA of the CDR3: TGTGCCAGCAGCTTAGTAGCGCCGGGGGAGACCCAGTACTTC. Its translation: CASSLVAPGETQYF.